Shown below are 32 T cell receptor beta chains from a single sample sequenced in a study of T cell changes during pregnancy in multiple sclerosis. Method: immunoSEQ multiplex PCR; TCRdb's copy keeps in-frame clones and lacks some. The profile shows about 86,000 clones, approximately 90% of them singletons. The sequencing used peripheral blood, collected in the first trimester of pregnancy. These TCRs come from a female donor in good health, enrolled as a control in a pregnancy study.

V and J are TRBV9 and TRBJ1-2, with D possibly TRBD1 on 6 matching bases. Germline lookup yields CDR1 SGDLS and CDR2 YYNGEE. CDR3 length: 15 residues. Trimming pared 3 bases from V and 3 bases from J, leaving 15 bases between. The CDR3 DNA is TGTGCCAGCAGCGAGGGAGGGGGATCCCACTATGGCTACACCTTC. This sequence encodes CASSEGGGSHYGYTF.

This clone was seen just once. The J gene is TRBJ1-6, the V gene TRBV6-5; TRBD1 matches 8 bases. CDR3 length equals 16 residues. Germline V CDR1 and CDR2: MNHEY, SVGAGI. The junction had 6 bases not matched to a gene; V was cut back by 2 bases and J by 6 bases. This chain's CDR3 is CASSYVTGASNSPLHF. The CDR3 nucleotides read TGTGCCAGCAGTTACGTGACAGGGGCTAGTAATTCACCCCTCCACTTT.

This chain uses TRBV6-5 with TRBJ2-1; weak D call: TRBD2 (7 bases). The CDR3 runs 16 residues. Germline V gives CDR1 MNHEY, CDR2 SVGAGI. V lost 4 bases, J lost 8 bases, and 21 bases lay in between. DNA of the CDR3: TGTGCCAGCAGTTCCGGGAGGACAGTTCGGGGCGATGAGCAGTTCTTC. Translated: CASSSGRTVRGDEQFF.

V usage is TRBV19 and J usage is TRBJ2-3; 15 bases are a match to TRBD2. J gave up 8 bases and V 9 bases, and 9 bases lay outside the gene matches. The germline CDR1 and CDR2 sequences are LNHDA and SQIVND (reference sequence). The CDR3 covers 15 residues. Here the CDR3 DNA reads TGTGCCAGCAAAAAGGCGGGACTAGCGGGGGGTACGCAGTATTTT. It is translated as CASKKAGLAGGTQYF.

The chain couples TRBV7-2 to TRBJ2-5; TRBD1 is a possible D gene (5 bases). V dropped 4 bases and J dropped 5 bases, with 14 bases sitting between them. This CDR3 comprises 14 residues. Germline CDR1 SGHTA, CDR2 FQGNSA. CDR3 protein: CASSSSGFFETQYF. In DNA form, the CDR3 reads TGTGCCAGCAGCTCCTCAGGGTTTTTCGAGACCCAGTACTTC.

V and J are TRBV10-2 and TRBJ2-6; 9 nucleotides agree with TRBD1. Unmatched junction bases numbered 11, after V lost 4 bases and J lost 4 bases. The CDR3 sequence is 18 residues long. Looked up from germline, CDR1 is WSHSY and CDR2 is SAAADI. The CDR3 DNA reads as TGCGCCAGCAGTGTGAGGGACAGGGTTTGGTGGGGGGCCAACGTCCTGACTTTC. Protein sequence: CASSVRDRVWWGANVLTF.

J is TRBJ1-5 and V is TRBV7-3; D gene unclear. The V gene's germline CDR1 is SGHTA and CDR2 FQGTGA. The CDR3 spans 16 residues. Trimming shortened V by 1 base and J by 2 bases, and 12 bases separated the two germline ends. CDR3 nucleotide sequence: TGTGCCAGCAGCTTAATCGGGAGTTTGGGCAATCAGCCCCAGCATTTT. Amino acid sequence: CASSLIGSLGNQPQHF.

This chain connects TRBV18 to TRBJ1-5; 8 nucleotides match TRBD1. Looked up from germline, CDR1 is KGHSH and CDR2 is LQKENI. The CDR3 is made up of 14 amino acids. Trimming removed 3 bases from V and 7 bases from J; junction bases left unmatched: 5. CDR3 sequence reads: CASSPGQGGQPQHF. The CDR3 DNA follows: TGTGCCAGCTCACCCGGACAGGGCGGGCAGCCCCAGCATTTT.

The chain recombines TRBV29-1 with TRBJ2-1, with 10 bases identical to TRBD1. CDR1 SQVTM and CDR2 ANQGSEA come from the germline V gene. This CDR3 region has 14 residues. With 6 bases clipped from V and 3 bases from J, the junction kept 5 bases outside the gene matches. This chain's CDR3 is CSVPGTGDYNEQFF. The CDR3 nucleotides read TGCAGCGTCCCCGGGACAGGGGACTACAATGAGCAGTTCTTC.

The DNA of the CDR3 is TGTGCCTGGAGTGGGACATCGAGGAATCAGCCCCAGCATTTT. This codes for CAWSGTSRNQPQHF. J is TRBJ1-5 and V is TRBV30; perhaps TRBD1 as D (5 bases). This CDR3 comprises 14 residues. Trimming left V 1 base short and J 4 bases short, with 11 bases between. CDR1 and CDR2 (germline): GTSNPN, SVGIG (reference sequence).

This chain connects TRBV4-1 to TRBJ1-1; 9 nucleotides line up with TRBD1. V was pared by 2 bases and J by 0 bases, with 10 bases of the junction left unmatched. This CDR3 has 18 residues. Per the germline V gene, CDR1 is MGHRA and CDR2 is YSYEKL. The CDR3 DNA sequence: TGCGCCAGCAGCCAACGAATCGGGACAGGGAACGTGAACACTGAAGCTTTCTTT. Its translation: CASSQRIGTGNVNTEAFF.

As DNA, the CDR3 is TGTGCCAGCAGCGCGGGACTAGCGGGGGTGGAGACCCAGTACTTC. It translates to CASSAGLAGVETQYF. The chain recombines TRBV9 with TRBJ2-5, with 14 nucleotides matching TRBD2. Germline V gene lookup returns CDR1 SGDLS and CDR2 YYNGEE. V shed 3 bases and J 5 bases; nucleotides not matched to a gene: 3. The length of the CDR3 is 15 residues.

CDR3 coding DNA: TGTGCCAGCAGCTTGGACGGAGACTACGAGCAGTACTTC. Its translation: CASSLDGDYEQYF. This chain links TRBV5-6 with TRBJ2-7; no firm D call. V shed 0 bases and J shed 3 bases, with 7 bases lying between them. Germline CDR1 SGHDT, CDR2 YYEEEE. The length of the CDR3 is 13 residues.

V usage is TRBV20-1 and J usage is TRBJ1-1; 7 bases match TRBD1. The CDR3 covers 11 residues. The germline gives CDR1 DFQATT, CDR2 SNEGSKA (reference sequence). The V gene end was trimmed by 6 bases and the J gene end by 6 bases; junction bases not matched to a gene: 4. CDR3: CSAKGTAEAFF. The CDR3 bases are TGCAGTGCAAAAGGGACAGCTGAAGCTTTCTTT.

This chain uses TRBV7-9 with TRBJ1-1; perhaps TRBD1 as D (5 bases). Germline V lookup: CDR1 SEHNR, CDR2 FQNEAQ (reference sequence). The CDR3 has 14 amino acids. V was trimmed by 6 bases and J by 3 bases, leaving 14 bases between them. CDR3 in amino acids: CASSSGWGDTEAFF. The CDR3 nucleotides read TGTGCCAGCAGTTCCGGGTGGGGGGACACTGAAGCTTTCTTT.

This sequence joins TRBV11-1 and TRBJ1-1; D is ambiguous. The CDR3 covers 14 residues. Per germline, CDR1 SGHAT and CDR2 FQDESV (reference sequence). V was clipped by 3 bases and J by 2 bases, with 10 bases between them. The CDR3 sequence is CASSLADSNTEAFF. The CDR3 DNA follows: TGTGCCAGCAGCTTGGCGGACTCTAACACTGAAGCTTTCTTT.

This chain connects TRBV28 to TRBJ2-5; 7 bases are shared with TRBD2. Germline V gene lookup returns CDR1 MDHEN and CDR2 SYDVKM. V gave up 6 bases and J gave up 2 bases; unmatched junction bases: 9. The CDR3 runs to 15 residues. In nucleotides, the CDR3 is TGTGCCAGCAGAACCCGGAAGGGAGGGCAAGAGACCCAGTACTTC. Translated: CASRTRKGGQETQYF.

In regard to this clone: The same CDR3 arises from other DNA sequences in this sample as well. This chain joins TRBV29-1 and TRBJ2-3; 7 bases line up with TRBD1. The CDR3 sequence is 12 residues long. In germline, CDR1 is SQVTM, CDR2 ANQGSEA. The V segment lost 5 bases and the J segment 3 bases; nucleotides outside the gene matches: 2. The CDR3 region is CSVWTGTDTQYF. The CDR3 region has the DNA TGCAGCGTTTGGACAGGAACAGATACGCAGTATTTT.

This clone came up once. This chain joins TRBV5-1 and TRBJ2-5, with 7 bases lining up with TRBD2. CDR1 is SGHRS, CDR2 YFSETQ, per germline. The CDR3 spans 16 residues. V gave up 1 base and J gave up 2 bases; unmatched junction bases: 8. CDR3 sequence reads: CASSLYRGERQETQYF. CDR3 in DNA: TGCGCCAGCAGCTTGTATCGGGGGGAGAGGCAAGAGACCCAGTACTTC.

V usage is TRBV27 and J usage is TRBJ2-1; possible D gene TRBD1, 5 bases. V was clipped by 0 bases and J by 7 bases, with 7 bases between them. Germline V CDR1 and CDR2: MNHEY, SMNVEV (reference sequence). The CDR3 is made up of 13 amino acids. Here the CDR3 DNA reads TGTGCCAGCAGTTTATCTCGGACAAATGAGCAGTTCTTC. Translated, it gives CASSLSRTNEQFF.

The chain is built from TRBV4-1 and TRBJ2-7, with 8 bases aligning to TRBD1. Losses at the gene ends were 6 bases for V and 4 bases for J; bases not matched to a gene: 8. This CDR3 is built from 14 residues. Germline V gene lookup returns CDR1 MGHRA and CDR2 YSYEKL. The CDR3, as DNA: TGCGCCAGCAGTCCCGGACAGGGTGGGTACGAGCAGTACTTC. Translation gives CASSPGQGGYEQYF.

The V call is TRBV4-1, the J call TRBJ2-1; perhaps TRBD2 as D (6 bases). This CDR3 contains 15 residues. V lost 0 bases, J lost 6 bases, and 12 bases lay in between. Looked up from germline, CDR1 is MGHRA and CDR2 is YSYEKL. CDR3 residues: CASSQEGRGGNEQFF. The CDR3 DNA reads TGCGCCAGCAGCCAAGAGGGGCGGGGCGGCAATGAGCAGTTCTTC.

V usage is TRBV28 and J usage is TRBJ1-6; 8 bases align to TRBD1. The V gene's germline CDR1 is MDHEN and CDR2 SYDVKM. V was pared by 2 bases and J by 7 bases, with 13 bases of the junction left unmatched. The CDR3 has 18 amino acids. CDR3 coding DNA: TGTGCCAGCAGTTTAATTCGAATCTGGACAGGGATCAATTCACCCCTCCACTTT. Its translation is CASSLIRIWTGINSPLHF.

The chain links TRBV18 to TRBJ1-3, with D perhaps TRBD1 (6 bases). Germline-derived CDR1 and CDR2 are KGHSH and LQKENI. The CDR3 runs 16 residues. Trimming took off 6 bases at V and 1 base at J, with 16 bases between the two ends. The CDR3 DNA reads TGTGCCAGCTCGGGGGCACAGGCCGGGTCTGGAAACACCATATATTTT. It specifies CASSGAQAGSGNTIYF.

V is TRBV5-1 and J is TRBJ1-1; D may be TRBD1 (5 bases). V dropped 2 bases and J dropped 4 bases, with 18 bases sitting between them. CDR1 and CDR2 from the germline V gene are SGHRS and YFSETQ. The CDR3 length is 16 residues. Written as DNA, the CDR3 is TGCGCCAGCAGCTTTGGGCCTCAGGGAATTGGCACTGAAGCTTTCTTT. Its translation is CASSFGPQGIGTEAFF. Full variable domain (remainder filled in from reference TRBV5-1 and TRBJ1-1): KAGVTQTPRYLIKTRGQQVTLSCSPISGHRSVSWYQQTPGQGLQFLFEYFSETQRNKGNFPGRFSGRQFSNSRSEMNVSTLELGDSALYLCASSFGPQGIGTEAFFGQGTRLTVV.

This sequence joins TRBV29-1 and TRBJ1-2; 7 bases are shared with TRBD1. Germline assignment: CDR1 SQVTM and CDR2 ANQGSEA. The V segment lost 4 bases and the J segment 2 bases; nucleotides outside the gene matches: 7. There are 14 residues in the CDR3. The CDR3, as DNA: TGCAGCGTTGCGGGGGACAGCGAGAACTATGGCTACACCTTC. Amino acid sequence: CSVAGDSENYGYTF.

The chain links TRBV6-5 to TRBJ1-6, with 7 bases fitting TRBD1. CDR3 length: 14 residues. CDR1 MNHEY and CDR2 SVGAGI come from the germline V gene. The junction had 7 bases not matched to a gene; V was cut back by 0 bases and J by 14 bases. The CDR3 protein is CASSYSRQGGALHF. The CDR3 nucleotides read TGTGCCAGCAGTTACTCAAGACAGGGAGGCGCCCTCCACTTT.

V usage is TRBV6-1 and J usage is TRBJ2-1, with 7 bases that match TRBD1. The CDR3 covers 14 residues. With V trimmed by 8 bases and J by 1 base, 5 bases remained unmatched. The germline V gene encodes CDR1 MNHNS and CDR2 SASEGT. The CDR3 sequence: CASARQGSYNEQFF. The CDR3 coding sequence is TGTGCCAGCGCCCGACAGGGTTCCTACAATGAGCAGTTCTTC.

The chain uses TRBV27 and TRBJ1-6; D gene unclear. With 3 bases removed from V and 3 bases from J, the gap between germline ends came to 15 bases. Germline V gene lookup returns CDR1 MNHEY and CDR2 SMNVEV (reference sequence). There are 17 residues in the CDR3. The CDR3 loop is CASSLSPLDHYNSPLHF. The CDR3, as DNA: TGTGCCAGCAGTTTGTCCCCCCTAGACCACTATAATTCACCCCTCCACTTT.

This chain links TRBV19 with TRBJ2-2; the match to TRBD1 covers 9 bases. The CDR3 is made up of 17 amino acids. Per the germline V gene, CDR1 is LNHDA and CDR2 is SQIVND (reference sequence). With 1 base clipped from V and 10 bases from J, the junction kept 13 bases outside the gene matches. The CDR3 spells CASSIGYDRGAMQELFF. CDR3 bases: TGTGCCAGTAGTATAGGATACGACAGGGGGGCGATGCAGGAGCTGTTTTTT.

This clone appeared once. V is TRBV6-1 and J is TRBJ2-7; 7 positions match TRBD1. The CDR3 is 14 residues long. Per the germline V gene, CDR1 is MNHNS and CDR2 is SASEGT. The J segment lost 7 bases and the V segment lost 3 bases, leaving 9 bases of the junction unmatched. The CDR3 reads CASSERGLLREQYF. The CDR3 region has the DNA TGTGCCAGCAGTGAGAGGGGGCTGCTGAGAGAGCAGTACTTC.

The V and J genes are TRBV28 and TRBJ1-2, with D hard to call. Per germline, CDR1 MDHEN and CDR2 SYDVKM. V lost 5 bases to trimming and J lost 10 bases, with 14 bases between them. The CDR3 spans 12 residues. DNA of the CDR3: TGTGCCAGCAGTCCCGGGAGGAAAGACTACACCTTC. This encodes CASSPGRKDYTF.